These T cell receptor beta chains were read from a single sample in a study of control samples from healthy donors and cancer patients. Generated by immunoSEQ multiplex PCR, the TCRdb table keeps only in-frame clones and is missing some. Among 50,000 to 75,000 clones listed, 65% to 90% were seen once. The sequencing input was blood. These receptors came from a man between 40 and 49 years old in good health. CDR3s include the opening cysteine and the closing phenylalanine or tryptophan. A D gene is named only where the DNA matches it firmly. Rows may omit the clone size; those that give it use once, few, many or a size class.

d_call,clone_size,j_call,v_call,cdr3_nt,cdr3_aa
.,.,TRBJ1-5,TRBV19,TGTGCCAGTACCAAGGGACGCAGCAATCAGCCCCAGCATTTT,CASTKGRSNQPQHF
.,.,TRBJ1-5,TRBV19,TGTGCCACCTCTCTGGGGCAGGGAGGTAGACAGCCCCAGCATTTT,CATSLGQGGRQPQHF
TRBD1,.,TRBJ2-1,TRBV7-2,TGTGCCAGCAGCTTACTTCAGGGACAGGCTCTGGAGCAGTTCTTC,CASSLLQGQALEQFF
TRBD2,once,TRBJ2-1,TRBV7-9,TGTGCCAGCAGAGCTAGCGGCAGCTCCTACAATGAGCAGTTCTTC,CASRASGSSYNEQFF
TRBD2,.,TRBJ2-1,TRBV24-1,TGTGCCACCAGCGACGGGGGGAGCTCCTACAATGAGCAGTTCTTC,CATSDGGSSYNEQFF
.,.,TRBJ2-2,TRBV19,TGTGCCACCATCCGGGCCTTGAACACCGGGGAGCTGTTTTTT,CATIRALNTGELFF
.,.,TRBJ2-3,TRBV4-3,TGCGCCAGCAGCCAAGCGCGGGGCAACACAGATACGCAGTATTTT,CASSQARGNTDTQYF
TRBD1,once,TRBJ1-1,TRBV9,TGTGCCAGCAGCGTAGCCGCGGGACAGGGGGCGTTTCGGGACACTGAAGCTTTCTTT,CASSVAAGQGAFRDTEAFF
.,.,TRBJ1-4,TRBV5-5,TGTGCCAGCAGCTTGGGGCTCGGGGGCGCGGGTGAAAAACTGTTTTTT,CASSLGLGGAGEKLFF
TRBD2,.,TRBJ2-3,TRBV28,TGTGCCAGCAGTCCCCGGGGTAGCGGGAGGGCAGATACGCAGTATTTT,CASSPRGSGRADTQYF
.,.,TRBJ1-1,TRBV18,TGTGCCAGCTCAGTACCGGGACTCGGGCCGCGGAACACTGAAGCTTTCTTT,CASSVPGLGPRNTEAFF
TRBD1,once,TRBJ2-7,TRBV6-6,TGTGCCAGCAGCGATCCGGGACAGGGCTTTTACGAGCAGTACTTC,CASSDPGQGFYEQYF
TRBD2,.,TRBJ2-3,TRBV9,TGTGCCAGCAGCGAAACGACTAGCGGGGCGCCCACAGATACGCAGTATTTT,CASSETTSGAPTDTQYF
.,.,TRBJ2-4,TRBV5-8,TGTGCCAGCAGCTTGGGGGTTGCCAAAAACATTCAGTACTTC,CASSLGVAKNIQYF
.,.,TRBJ2-2,TRBV4-1,TGCGCCAGCAGCCAATTCAGGGACGCCGGGGAGCTGTTTTTT,CASSQFRDAGELFF
.,.,TRBJ2-3,TRBV9,TGTGCCAGCAGCGTAGACAGTAGCACAGATACGCAGTATTTT,CASSVDSSTDTQYF
.,.,TRBJ2-3,TRBV25-1,TGTGCCAGCAAGGCGAGAGGGGGGACAGATACGCAGTATTTT,CASKARGGTDTQYF
.,.,TRBJ1-3,TRBV19,TGTGCCAGTAGTAGCGGCAGGACGAGGGCTGGAAACACCATATATTTT,CASSSGRTRAGNTIYF
TRBD2,.,TRBJ2-7,TRBV4-2,TGTGCCAGCAGCCAAGGACTAGCGGGGGCCTACGAGCAGTACTTC,CASSQGLAGAYEQYF
TRBD2,.,TRBJ2-7,TRBV6-5,TGTGCCAGCAGGACTAGCGGCTCCTACGAGCAGTACTTC,CASRTSGSYEQYF
TRBD1,.,TRBJ1-1,TRBV5-1,TGCGCCAGCAGCGCGGGACAGGTGAACACTGAAGCTTTCTTT,CASSAGQVNTEAFF
TRBD2,.,TRBJ2-6,TRBV19,TGTGCCAGTAGTATAGGAGCGGGGTGGAACAGGGCCAACGTCCTGACTTTC,CASSIGAGWNRANVLTF
.,.,TRBJ2-3,TRBV7-9,TGTGCCAGCAGCTTTACGATAAAAGATACGCAGTATTTT,CASSFTIKDTQYF
.,.,TRBJ2-2,TRBV30,TGTGCCTGGAGTAGGGGTGCGAACACCGGGGAGCTGTTTTTT,CAWSRGANTGELFF
.,.,TRBJ1-1,TRBV23-1,TGCGCCAGCAGTCAATCGCGGGGTGGGGACACTGAAGCTTTCTTT,CASSQSRGGDTEAFF
TRBD1,once,TRBJ1-2,TRBV7-2,TGTGCCAGCAGATCTGGGACAGGGGAAAGGGGCTACACCTTC,CASRSGTGERGYTF
.,.,TRBJ1-1,TRBV5-6,TGTGCCAGCAGCTTGGCCGGGGTAAGGGAACTTCAAGCTTTCTTT,CASSLAGVRELQAFF
TRBD1,.,TRBJ2-5,TRBV2,TGTGCCAGCAGCCAGGACAGGGGGAGAGAGACCCAGTACTTC,CASSQDRGRETQYF
.,.,TRBJ2-6,TRBV9,TGTGCCAGCAGCGTAAGCTCTGGGGCCAACGTCCTGACTTTC,CASSVSSGANVLTF
.,.,TRBJ2-2,TRBV7-2,TGTGCCAGCAGTCTTAGACCGGGACGAACCGGGGAGCTGTTTTTT,CASSLRPGRTGELFF
.,.,TRBJ2-7,TRBV24-1,TGTGCCACCAGTGATCCGACTCAGGGCTACGAGCAGTACTTC,CATSDPTQGYEQYF
.,.,TRBJ2-7,TRBV11-2,TGTGCCAGCAGCTTCGGGACCCGGAGTTACGAGCAGTACTTC,CASSFGTRSYEQYF
.,.,TRBJ1-1,TRBV28,TGTGCCAGCAGTTTCCCCAGCGCCTACGCTTTCTTT,CASSFPSAYAFF
TRBD1,few,TRBJ2-3,TRBV15,TGTGCCACCAGCACCATAGAGACAGGGACCCCCACAGATACGCAGTATTTT,CATSTIETGTPTDTQYF
TRBD1,.,TRBJ1-6,TRBV28,TGTGCCAGCACCCGACAGGGGGGTAATTCACCCCTCCACTTT,CASTRQGGNSPLHF
TRBD1,.,TRBJ1-2,TRBV29-1,TGCAGCGGCACAGGGGGCAACTATGGCTACACCTTC,CSGTGGNYGYTF
.,.,TRBJ1-2,TRBV19,TGTGCCAGTAGTATAGTCGCAACTGGCTATGGCTACACCTTC,CASSIVATGYGYTF
.,.,TRBJ2-3,TRBV7-9,TGTGCCACCTCCTCACAGGGAAAGGGCTTTTCTAGCACAGATACGCAGTATTTT,CATSSQGKGFSSTDTQYF
TRBD2,.,TRBJ2-1,TRBV2,TGTGCCAGCACTGTCCCCACTAGCGGAAATGAGCAGTTCTTC,CASTVPTSGNEQFF
.,.,TRBJ2-1,TRBV14,TGTGCCAGCAGCCAGCGGGCAGTCAATGAGCAGTTCTTC,CASSQRAVNEQFF
.,.,TRBJ1-2,TRBV4-1,TGCGCCAGCAGCCAAGCCGTCAGCTTCTATGGCTACACCTTC,CASSQAVSFYGYTF
TRBD2,.,TRBJ2-1,TRBV18,TGTGCCAGCTCCCAGGCCAACTTTCTAGCGGGAGGGCCTTCTGAGCAGTTCTTC,CASSQANFLAGGPSEQFF
.,.,TRBJ2-3,TRBV5-1,TGCGCCAGCAGCTTGGGTCAGCCTTACATCACAGATACGCAGTATTTT,CASSLGQPYITDTQYF
.,.,TRBJ1-5,TRBV6-6,TGTGCCAGCAGTCCCCCCCCCAGGGTGGGCAATCAGCCCCAGCATTTT,CASSPPPRVGNQPQHF
.,.,TRBJ2-6,TRBV5-4,TGTGCCAGCAGCTTGCCCGACAGGTCCATCTCTGGGGCCAACGTCCTGACTTTC,CASSLPDRSISGANVLTF
TRBD2,.,TRBJ2-2,TRBV3-1/TRBV3-2,TGTGCCAGCAGCCGAGGACTAGCTGGCACTGGGGAGCTGTTTTTT,CASSRGLAGTGELFF
.,.,TRBJ1-1,TRBV5-1,TGCGCCAGCAGCTTGGCGCAGGGAAGGGGCACTGAAGCTTTCTTT,CASSLAQGRGTEAFF
.,.,TRBJ2-4,TRBV21-1,TGTGCCAGCAGCACGCATGGAAACATTCAGTACTTC,CASSTHGNIQYF
.,.,TRBJ2-5,TRBV6-5,TGTGCCAGCACCGGGACCTACCAAGAGACCCAGTACTTC,CASTGTYQETQYF
.,.,TRBJ1-2,TRBV9,TGTGCCAGCCGCGGGACGGATCCTGGGGGCTACACCTTC,CASRGTDPGGYTF
.,.,TRBJ1-2,TRBV3-1/TRBV3-2,TGTGCCAGCAGCCAACTATCGGACGGACTCTATGGCTACACCTTC,CASSQLSDGLYGYTF
.,.,TRBJ2-7,TRBV6-5,TGTGCCAGCCGTAATTGGGGGGCCTACGAGCAGTACTTC,CASRNWGAYEQYF
TRBD1,.,TRBJ1-3,TRBV30,TGTGCCTGGAGCGAAGGACAGGCGAGCTCTGGAAACACCATATATTTT,CAWSEGQASSGNTIYF
.,.,TRBJ2-1,TRBV2,TGTGCCAGCACTGGATACAATGAGCAGTTCTTC,CASTGYNEQFF
.,.,TRBJ2-5,TRBV12-3/TRBV12-4,TGTGCCAGCAGCCAGGGACTCCAAGAGACCCAGTACTTC,CASSQGLQETQYF
.,.,TRBJ2-2,TRBV4-3,TGCGCCAGCAGCCAAGAGTCGTACACCGGGGAGCTGTTTTTT,CASSQESYTGELFF